This TCR beta chain originates from a study of T cell responses to AZD1222 COVID-19 vaccine. Study findings and constraints: At baseline, just a handful of AZD1222 recipients tested seropositive. Scientists sampled the repertoires only once the peak T cell response had passed. Close to half of all spike-specific TCRs reportedly target regions of the variants that are unmutated. An increase in Spike-specific TCR breadth and depth was observed after two AZD1222 doses.

As regards this clone: The antigen is not known.

Generated by immunoSEQ multiplex PCR, the TCRdb table keeps only in-frame clones and is missing some. Among fewer than 120,000 clones, roughly 92% were seen once, and the ten largest hold roughly 2.7%. The CDR3 contains 11 residues. V was pared by 6 bases and J by 3 bases, with 5 bases between. Germline V CDR1 and CDR2: LNHDA, SQIVND (reference sequence). The V call is TRBV19, the J call TRBJ1-2; D not resolved. The material was peripheral blood, obtained 28 days after the second AZD1222 dose. The TCR was taken from an adult who received the AZD1222 COVID-19 vaccine. CDR3 nucleotides: TGTGCCAGTAGGGAGGACTATGGCTACACCTTC. Protein sequence: CASREDYGYTF.